The 27 T cell receptor beta chains in this list originate from one sample, sequenced in a study of shared clonotypes between healthy human individuals. Some clones are missing from TCRdb's copy, which holds only in-frame ones; the method was immunoSEQ multiplex PCR. The sample includes around 450,000 clones, around 79% of them seen just once. Material: PBMCs. These receptors were collected from a woman between 40 and 55 years old in good health. Some clones in this sample may be carry-over from other donors' samples.

This clone was seen just once. The rearrangement links TRBV25-1 to TRBJ2-5, with D possibly matching TRBD1 (7 bases). Trimming shortened V by 3 bases and J by 11 bases, and 19 bases separated the two germline ends. The germline V gene encodes CDR1 MGHDK and CDR2 SYGVNS. The CDR3 runs 14 residues. CDR3 nucleotide sequence: TGTGCCAGCAGTGACAGGGGGGCCCCCAGGGAGCAGTACTTC. Protein product: CASSDRGAPREQYF.

This chain links TRBV4-2 with TRBJ2-1, with D uncertain. The CDR3 spans 13 residues. V was trimmed by 5 bases and J by 8 bases, leaving 13 bases between them. Germline CDR1 LGHNA, CDR2 YNFKEQ. The CDR3 protein is CASSLGSADEQFF. DNA for the CDR3: TGTGCCAGCAGCTTGGGCTCCGCCGATGAGCAGTTCTTC.

The J gene is TRBJ2-1, the V gene TRBV30; 11 bases are a match to TRBD2. Germline V gene data show CDR1 as GTSNPN and CDR2 as SVGIG (reference sequence). This CDR3 spans 13 amino acids. J lost 7 bases, V lost 5 bases, and 4 bases had no gene match. CDR3 in DNA: TGTGCCTGGGCTAGCGGGAGGCATAATGAGCAGTTCTTC. Its translation: CAWASGRHNEQFF.

The chain uses TRBV28 and TRBJ1-5; D gene uncertain. V was pared by 5 bases and J by 0 bases, with 11 bases between. Germline CDR1 reads MDHEN; CDR2 reads SYDVKM. The CDR3 totals 15 residues. CDR3 protein: CASSPDMYSNQPQHF. CDR3 DNA sequence: TGTGCCAGCAGTCCCGACATGTATAGCAATCAGCCCCAGCATTTT.

In this sample, this clone turned up once. CDR3 DNA: TGCGCCAGCAGCTTTAGAGGGGGTCGGACAGATACGCAGTATTTT. Its translation is CASSFRGGRTDTQYF. V usage is TRBV5-1 and J usage is TRBJ2-3, with D possibly TRBD1 on 6 matching bases. Trimming pared 2 bases from V and 3 bases from J, leaving 13 bases between. The CDR3 runs 15 residues. CDR1 and CDR2 from the germline V gene are SGHRS and YFSETQ. Filled out from reference TRBV5-1 and TRBJ2-3, the complete variable domain reads KAGVTQTPRYLIKTRGQQVTLSCSPISGHRSVSWYQQTPGQGLQFLFEYFSETQRNKGNFPGRFSGRQFSNSRSEMNVSTLELGDSALYLCASSFRGGRTDTQYFGPGTRLTVL.

With respect to this clone: A junction boundary mismatches the germline segment, possibly from a read error. Here the CDR3 DNA reads TGCGCCAGCAGCCCAGGACTAGCGGGAGGGGAGGACCTCTTC. It specifies CASSPGLAGGEDLF. The rearrangement uses TRBV5-1 and TRBJ2-1; 15 bases match TRBD2. The germline V gene encodes CDR1 SGHRS and CDR2 YFSETQ. The CDR3 spans 14 residues.

The rearrangement links TRBV5-1 to TRBJ2-1; 7 bases map to TRBD1. Germline V gene data show CDR1 as SGHRS and CDR2 as YFSETQ. The CDR3 runs 16 residues. Trimming cost V 6 bases and J 9 bases; bases outside gene matches: 18. CDR3 residues: CASTREGGITTGEQFF. In DNA form, the CDR3 reads TGCGCCAGCACCCGGGAAGGGGGCATCACTACTGGTGAGCAGTTCTTC.

The rearrangement joins TRBV7-9 to TRBJ1-2; D ambiguous. Trimming left V 9 bases short and J 4 bases short, with 9 bases between. Germline assignment: CDR1 SEHNR and CDR2 FQNEAQ (reference sequence). The CDR3 consists of 11 residues. The CDR3: CASGYGYGYTF. The DNA for the CDR3 is TGTGCCAGTGGGTACGGCTATGGCTACACCTTC.

The V call is TRBV6-6, the J call TRBJ1-4; D gene ambiguous. The CDR3 length is 13 residues. Trimming left V 3 bases short and J 8 bases short, with 10 bases between. Germline V gene lookup returns CDR1 MNHNY and CDR2 SVGAGI (reference sequence). CDR3 coding DNA: TGTGCCAGCAGTTATGCTGGGGAGGAAAAACTGTTTTTT. Translating it yields CASSYAGEEKLFF.

This clone was observed a single time. V usage is TRBV28 and J usage is TRBJ1-2; TRBD1 aligns across 12 bases. The V and J ends lost 7 bases and 8 bases, in that order; junction bases with no gene match: 5. Germline V gives CDR1 MDHEN, CDR2 SYDVKM. The CDR3 totals 13 residues. The CDR3 sequence is CASMGQGAWGYTF. CDR3 sequence (DNA): TGTGCCAGCATGGGACAGGGGGCTTGGGGCTACACCTTC.

The gene calls are TRBV28 and TRBJ2-7, with a tentative D call TRBD1 (6 bases). V was trimmed by 6 bases and J by 3 bases, leaving 9 bases between them. This CDR3 spans 12 amino acids. Germline V gene sequence: CDR1 MDHEN, CDR2 SYDVKM. CDR3 protein: CASSRDIYEQYF. CDR3 nucleotides: TGTGCCAGCAGCCGGGACATCTACGAGCAGTACTTC.

The chain employs TRBV18 and TRBJ2-1, with 10 bases that match TRBD2. The CDR3 is made up of 18 amino acids. Trimming removed 0 bases from V and 5 bases from J; junction bases left unmatched: 10. The V gene's germline CDR1 is KGHSH and CDR2 LQKENI. CDR3 bases: TGTGCCAGCTCACCACCCCGGGCCTTAGCGGGAGGCCACAATGAGCAGTTCTTC. This translates into CASSPPRALAGGHNEQFF.

The V and J genes are TRBV7-2 and TRBJ2-5; possibly TRBD1 for D (5 bases). Trimming shortened V by 7 bases and J by 2 bases, and 20 bases separated the two germline ends. Germline CDR1 and CDR2: SGHTA and FQGNSA. The CDR3 sequence is 16 residues long. CDR3 DNA sequence: TGTGCCAGCACCGCTAAGGGGCCAGCTAGGCAAGAGACCCAGTACTTC. It is translated as CASTAKGPARQETQYF.

The rearrangement uses TRBV5-1 and TRBJ2-1; 7 nucleotides line up with TRBD2. The germline CDR1 and CDR2 sequences are SGHRS and YFSETQ. V shed 6 bases and J 2 bases; nucleotides not matched to a gene: 5. The CDR3 spans 14 residues. CDR3: CASTSGTTYNEQFF. CDR3 sequence (DNA): TGCGCCAGCACCTCCGGGACTACCTACAATGAGCAGTTCTTC.

This clone has a handful of counts. This chain uses TRBV5-5 with TRBJ2-7; TRBD1 agrees at 7 bases. This CDR3 region has 14 residues. The V gene end was trimmed by 4 bases and the J gene end by 7 bases; junction bases not matched to a gene: 11. Germline loops: CDR1 SGHKS, CDR2 YYEKEE (reference sequence). The CDR3 is CASSRDSTREEQYF. The CDR3 bases are TGTGCCAGCAGCCGGGACAGTACCCGCGAAGAGCAGTACTTC.

The chain carries TRBV14 and TRBJ2-3, with 9 bases aligning to TRBD2. CDR3 length: 14 residues. Germline V gene data show CDR1 as SGHDN and CDR2 as FVKESK. V shed 6 bases and J 2 bases; nucleotides not matched to a gene: 3. In nucleotides, the CDR3 is TGTGCCAGCAGACCTAGCGGGACCACAGATACGCAGTATTTT. This sequence encodes CASRPSGTTDTQYF.

The genes are TRBV6-1 and TRBJ2-7; D perhaps matches TRBD1 (8 bases). V lost 7 bases and J 2 bases, leaving 15 bases between the germline ends. The CDR3 extends over 14 amino acids. Germline loops: CDR1 MNHNS, CDR2 SASEGT. CDR3 sequence: CASIGQGGTYEQYF. In DNA, the CDR3 is TGTGCCAGCATTGGACAGGGAGGGACCTACGAGCAGTACTTC.

CDR3 sequence (DNA): TGCGCCAGCAGTCAACCCGTGGGAAGGGACTACGAGCAGTACTTC. This encodes CASSQPVGRDYEQYF. The chain employs TRBV23-1 and TRBJ2-7, with D uncertain. TRBV23-1 is an open reading frame, and its role is uncertain. The CDR3 covers 15 residues. V lost 2 bases to trimming and J lost 3 bases, with 14 bases between them.

V usage is TRBV10-2 and J usage is TRBJ2-1, with TRBD1 matching over 7 bases. V lost 5 bases to trimming and J lost 8 bases; unmatched junction nucleotides: 9. Germline CDR1 and CDR2: WSHSY and SAAADI. The CDR3 extends over 14 amino acids. The CDR3 loop is CASSRDRVRYEQFF. DNA for the CDR3: TGCGCCAGCAGTCGAGACAGGGTTCGGTATGAGCAGTTCTTC.

The chain recombines TRBV28 with TRBJ2-4; D is possibly TRBD2 (7 bases). The CDR3 consists of 14 residues. Trimming took 4 bases from V and 11 from J, leaving 18 bases between them. Germline V gene sequence: CDR1 MDHEN, CDR2 SYDVKM. The CDR3 loop reads CASSSPGQREVQYF. CDR3 DNA sequence: TGTGCCAGCAGTTCCCCCGGACAGCGGGAAGTTCAGTACTTC.

The chain combines TRBV5-1 with TRBJ2-1; D is perhaps TRBD2 (5 bases). The germline V gene has CDR1 SGHRS and CDR2 YFSETQ. Between the trimmed V and J ends, which lost 1 base and 8 bases, there was a span of 7 bases. The CDR3 length is 12 residues. As DNA, the CDR3 is TGCGCCAGCAGCTTGATGCGGGATGAGCAGTTCTTC. Translation: CASSLMRDEQFF.

The chain joins TRBV7-2 to TRBJ2-7, with D tentatively TRBD1 (5 bases). V was trimmed by 5 bases and J by 2 bases, leaving 19 bases between them. Germline V gene lookup returns CDR1 SGHTA and CDR2 FQGNSA. The CDR3 contains 16 residues. Written as DNA, the CDR3 is TGTGCCAGCAGCCCACTGACAGTTTCCTTAGCCTACGAGCAGTACTTC. It is translated as CASSPLTVSLAYEQYF.

In this sample, this clone turned up many times. The chain has TRBV7-6 and TRBJ1-3; TRBD1 is a possible D gene (5 bases). The length of the CDR3 is 15 residues. Germline V lookup: CDR1 SGHVS, CDR2 FNYEAQ. V gave up 1 base and J gave up 2 bases, with 9 bases separating them. CDR3: CASSLVGEAGNTIYF. CDR3 DNA: TGTGCCAGCAGCTTAGTGGGGGAGGCTGGAAACACCATATATTTT. Supplemented by reference TRBV7-6 and TRBJ1-3, the full variable domain reads GAGVSQSPRYKVTKRGQDVALRCDPISGHVSLYWYRQALGQGPEFLTYFNYEAQQDKSGLPNDRFSAERPEGSISTLTIQRTEQRDSAMYRCASSLVGEAGNTIYFGEGSWLTVV.

The chain combines TRBV14 with TRBJ2-7; 8 bases are a match to TRBD1. CDR3 length equals 14 residues. V was clipped by 2 bases and J by 4 bases; unmatched bases: 4. Germline V gene sequence: CDR1 SGHDN, CDR2 FVKESK. The CDR3 here is CASSQRQGSYEQYF. The CDR3 nucleotides are TGTGCCAGCAGCCAAAGACAGGGGTCGTACGAGCAGTACTTC. The whole variable domain, filled in from reference TRBV14 and TRBJ2-7, reads EAGVTQFPSHSVIEKGQTVTLRCDPISGHDNLYWYRRVMGKEIKFLLHFVKESKQDESGMPNNRFLAERTGGTYSTLKVQPAELEDSGVYFCASSQRQGSYEQYFGPGTRLTVT.

The chain recombines TRBV9 with TRBJ1-1, with a tentative D call TRBD1 (6 bases). Germline V gene sequence: CDR1 SGDLS, CDR2 YYNGEE. The ends were cut back, 8 bases at V and 0 bases at J, with 20 bases in the middle. This CDR3 comprises 16 residues. This CDR3 reads CASTKGGHILNTEAFF. The CDR3 nucleotides are TGTGCCAGTACTAAGGGGGGACATATCCTGAACACTGAAGCTTTCTTT.

The V gene is TRBV28, the J gene TRBJ2-7; D not certain. This CDR3 is 14 amino acids long. Germline CDR1 MDHEN, CDR2 SYDVKM. V was trimmed by 6 bases and J by 3 bases, leaving 15 bases between them. CDR3 residues: CASRSSGANYEQYF. The DNA of the CDR3 is TGTGCCAGCAGGTCGTCTGGCGCAAACTACGAGCAGTACTTC.

The chain has TRBV19 and TRBJ2-3, with TRBD2 matching 13 bases. The CDR3 sequence is 16 residues long. J gave up 1 base and V 5 bases, and 3 bases lay outside the gene matches. CDR1 LNHDA and CDR2 SQIVND come from the germline V gene (reference sequence). The CDR3 loop reads CASSGTSGKGTDTQYF. CDR3 bases: TGTGCCAGTAGTGGGACTAGCGGGAAGGGCACAGATACGCAGTATTTT.